One TCR beta chain is described in this entry. Its specificity is not known. Graft donor-derived T-allo10 cells were described as host-alloantigen-specific, anergic, and alloantigen-specifically suppressive. TCRdb re-derived calls from the reads in MiXCR, one entry per CDR3 protein. There are roughly 67,000 distinct CDR3 sequences in the sample; 50% to 70% occur only once, and around 7.6% lies in the top ten. This sample stems from a study of type 1 regulatory T cells. Study context: This in vitro CD4 product, T-allo10, is enriched for Tr1 cells and alloantigen-specific.

The CDR3 has 14 amino acids. The germline V gene encodes CDR1 SGHRS and CDR2 YFSETQ. Deletions cut 2 bases from V and 2 bases from J, with 10 bases between. The chain joins TRBV5-1 to TRBJ1-2; D unclear. The sample was cultured T cells, either the whole culture or a sorted T cell fraction (not recorded which). Described subset: Tr1-enriched cell product generated in vitro against host alloantigens. This clonotype originated in a human donor in good health. The CDR3 region is CASSFDGVNYGYTF. The CDR3 DNA reads as TGCGCCAGCAGCTTTGACGGAGTAAACTATGGCTACACCTTC.